Presented here are 11 T cell receptor beta chains from one specimen sequenced in a study of T cell clonality in common variable immunodeficiency. Notes on the study in general: Common variable immunodeficiency TCR beta sequences reportedly had fewer deletions and N-nucleotide insertions.

Clones were read by immunoSEQ multiplex PCR, and TCRdb kept only the in-frame ones, dropping some. The repertoire has 25,000 to 35,000 clones, none seen only once; the ten largest take 29%. The antigens of these receptors remain unknown. The sequencing input was peripheral blood mononuclear cells. The receptor source for this set is a human donor with common variable immunodeficiency.

This clone was counted a few times. The read comes to an end 3 residues before the CDR3 does, leaving the germline J gene to fill in the end. This sequence joins TRBV6-2 or TRBV6-3 and TRBJ1-6, with 8 bases matching TRBD1. Germline V gene sequence: CDR1 MNHEY, CDR2 SVGEGT. The CDR3 has 15 residues. CDR3 amino acids: CASSYDRGNSRSLHF. Incomplete CDR3 DNA: TGTGCCAGCAGTTACGACAGGGGAAATTCTAGGTCC.

The table lists this clone with many counts. The CDR3 is cut off 3 residues early in the read; its end comes from the germline J gene. The chain carries TRBV20-1 and TRBJ1-2, with no clear D. The CDR3 covers 14 residues. The V end lost 0 bases, the J end lost 4 bases, and 12 bases lay between the germline ends. Germline V gene lookup returns CDR1 DFQATT and CDR2 SNEGSKA (reference sequence). The CDR3: CSARDRQVLYGYTF. The DNA read from the CDR3 is TGCAGTGCTAGAGATCGGCAGGTTCTCTATGGC.

Regarding this clone: Coverage ceases 3 residues before the CDR3 finishes, and the germline J gene fills in the end. The rearrangement uses TRBV18 and TRBJ1-1; the D gene is possibly TRBD1 (6 bases). The CDR3 runs to 12 residues. The V end was cut by 8 bases, the J end by 3 bases, with 10 bases between. CDR1 KGHSH and CDR2 LQKENI come from the germline V gene. The covered CDR3 bases are TGTGCCAGCGGACAGAGGGACACTGAA. It codes for CASGQRDTE. The whole CDR3 reads CASGQRDTEAFF.

This clone was recorded many times. The read finishes 3 residues shy of the CDR3 end, and the germline J gene is used to complete it. The chain carries TRBV7-2 and TRBJ2-3, with D perhaps TRBD2 (6 bases). Germline-derived CDR1 and CDR2 are SGHTA and FQGNSA. Trimming removed 2 bases from V and 3 bases from J, with 12 bases in between. The CDR3 loop spans 15 amino acids. The sequenced CDR3 bases are TGTGCCAGCAGCTTACAACTGACTAGGACAGATACG. Its translation is CASSLQLTRTDT. The CDR3, in full, reads CASSLQLTRTDTQYF. Combining the CDR3 with reference TRBV7-2 and TRBJ2-3 gives the whole variable domain GAGVSQSPSNKVTEKGKDVELRCDPISGHTALYWYRQSLGQGLEFLIYFQGNSAPDKSGLPSDRFSAERTGGSVSTLTIQRTQQEDSAVYLCASSLQLTRTDTQYFGPGTRLTVL.

This clone was detected ten times or more. The read comes to an end 3 residues before the CDR3 does, leaving the germline J gene to fill in the end. This chain links TRBV7-4 with TRBJ2-3; 10 bases line up with TRBD1. V lost 1 base to trimming and J lost 4 bases; unmatched junction nucleotides: 8. CDR3 size: 17 residues. Germline CDR1 reads SGHVT; CDR2 reads SQSDAQ. The DNA read from the CDR3 is TGTGCCAGCAGCTTAGAGGAGACAGGGGGCGGCGCAGATACG. Translated, it gives CASSLEETGGGADT. In full, the CDR3 is CASSLEETGGGADTQYF.

This clone was seen at least ten times. Read coverage stops 3 residues before the CDR3 terminus; the germline J gene supplies the remainder. V usage is TRBV5-1 and J usage is TRBJ1-5, with 10 bases identical to TRBD1. Germline V gene data show CDR1 as SGHRS and CDR2 as YFSETQ. CDR3 length: 15 amino acids. The trim removed 4 bases at V and 6 bases at J, leaving 7 bases unmatched. The CDR3 protein is CASSPGTGEGQPQHF. The sequenced CDR3 bases are TGCGCCAGCAGCCCGGGGACAGGGGAGGGTCAGCCC.

This clone was seen ten or more times. Partial CDR3 DNA: TGCAGCGTTGGGCCCGTACTAGCGGGGGGGCCGACC. It encodes CSVGPVLAGGPT. The complete CDR3 reads CSVGPVLAGGPTQYF. This chain uses TRBV29-1 with TRBJ2-5, with 13 nucleotides matching TRBD2. The CDR3 extends 3 residues past the end of the read, so its final part is completed from the germline J gene. CDR1 is SQVTM and CDR2 is ANQGSEA in the germline V gene. With V trimmed by 4 bases and J by 7 bases, 9 bases remained unmatched. The CDR3 length is 15 residues.

In regard to this clone: The read comes to an end 3 residues before the CDR3 does, leaving the germline J gene to fill in the end. This sequence joins TRBV18 and TRBJ1-3; the D is unclear. Germline-derived CDR1 and CDR2 are KGHSH and LQKENI. The CDR3 is 14 amino acids. The V and J ends lost 2 bases and 4 bases respectively, with 9 bases between them. CDR3 bases read: TGTGCCAGCTCACCAATGGGCTCGGGAAACACC. Amino acid sequence: CASSPMGSGNT. The entire CDR3 protein is CASSPMGSGNTIYF.

The CDR3 sequence is CASSLGTGATEAFF. Partial CDR3 DNA: TGCGCCAGCAGTCTCGGGACAGGGGCCACTGAA. The chain links TRBV10-2 to TRBJ1-1; 10 nucleotides agree with TRBD1. The read ends 3 residues before the CDR3 terminus; that terminus is restored from the germline J gene. The CDR3 has 14 residues. Germline lookup yields CDR1 WSHSY and CDR2 SAAADI. With 5 bases clipped from V and 4 bases from J, the junction kept 4 bases outside the gene matches.

Within the sample, this clone is large. The sequence runs out 3 residues before the end of the CDR3; the remainder is reconstructed from the germline J gene. The chain is built from TRBV7-9 and TRBJ2-2, with D perhaps given as TRBD1 or TRBD2 (5 bases each). V was pared by 5 bases and J by 7 bases, with 8 bases between. Germline V gives CDR1 SEHNR, CDR2 FQNEAQ (reference sequence). This CDR3 region has 12 residues. CDR3 loop: CASSRGVGELFF. CDR3 DNA, as far as it was read: TGTGCCAGCAGCCGAGGGGTCGGGGAG. The full variable domain, completed using reference TRBV7-9 and TRBJ2-2, is DTGVSQNPRHKITKRGQNVTFRCDPISEHNRLYWYRQTLGQGPEFLTYFQNEAQLEKSRLLSDRFSAERPKGSFSTLEIQRTEQGDSAMYLCASSRGVGELFFGEGSRLTVL.

This clone occurred a few times. The read halts 3 residues ahead of the CDR3 end, with the missing end drawn from the germline J gene. The rearrangement joins TRBV7-2 to TRBJ1-5, with D possibly TRBD1 on 5 matching bases. CDR3 length equals 15 residues. The germline V and J ends were trimmed by 0 bases and 7 bases, with 13 bases remaining between them. The germline V gene encodes CDR1 SGHTA and CDR2 FQGNSA. The covered CDR3 bases are TGTGCCAGCAGCTTAGCGCCTGAGGGGATCCAGCCC. It encodes CASSLAPEGIQP. The full CDR3 sequence reads CASSLAPEGIQPQHF.